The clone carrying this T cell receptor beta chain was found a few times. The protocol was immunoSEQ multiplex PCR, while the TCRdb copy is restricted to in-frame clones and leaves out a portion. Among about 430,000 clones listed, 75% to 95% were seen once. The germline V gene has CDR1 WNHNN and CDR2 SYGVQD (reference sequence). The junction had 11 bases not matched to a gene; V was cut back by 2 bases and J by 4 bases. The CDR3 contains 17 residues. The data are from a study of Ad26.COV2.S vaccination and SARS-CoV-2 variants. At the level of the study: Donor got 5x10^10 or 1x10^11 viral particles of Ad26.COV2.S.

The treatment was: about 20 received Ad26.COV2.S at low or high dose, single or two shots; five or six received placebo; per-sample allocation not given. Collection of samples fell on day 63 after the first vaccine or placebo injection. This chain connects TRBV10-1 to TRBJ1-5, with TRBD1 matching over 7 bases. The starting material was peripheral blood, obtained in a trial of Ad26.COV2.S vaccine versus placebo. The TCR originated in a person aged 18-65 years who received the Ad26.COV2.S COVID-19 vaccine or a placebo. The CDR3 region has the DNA TGCGCCAGCAGTGAGACGTACGGGGACAGCGAAAATCAGCCCCAGCATTTT. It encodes CASSETYGDSENQPQHF.